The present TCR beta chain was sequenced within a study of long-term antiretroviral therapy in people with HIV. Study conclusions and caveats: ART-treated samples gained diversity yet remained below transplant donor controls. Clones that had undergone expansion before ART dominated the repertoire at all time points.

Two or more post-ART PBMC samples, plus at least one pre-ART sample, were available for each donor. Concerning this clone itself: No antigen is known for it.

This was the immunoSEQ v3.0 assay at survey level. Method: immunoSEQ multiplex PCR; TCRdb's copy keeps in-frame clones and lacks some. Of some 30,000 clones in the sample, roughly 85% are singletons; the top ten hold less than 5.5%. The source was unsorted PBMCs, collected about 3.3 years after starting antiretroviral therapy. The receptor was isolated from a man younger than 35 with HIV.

CDR3 coding DNA: TGTGCCAGCAGCTTGGGGACGAACACTGAAGCTTTCTTT. Translated, it gives CASSLGTNTEAFF. The genes are TRBV5-4 and TRBJ1-1; D not certain. Germline-derived CDR1 and CDR2 are SGHNT and YYREEE (reference sequence). The V end lost 0 bases, the J end lost 1 base, and 4 bases lay between the germline ends. The CDR3 runs to 13 residues.